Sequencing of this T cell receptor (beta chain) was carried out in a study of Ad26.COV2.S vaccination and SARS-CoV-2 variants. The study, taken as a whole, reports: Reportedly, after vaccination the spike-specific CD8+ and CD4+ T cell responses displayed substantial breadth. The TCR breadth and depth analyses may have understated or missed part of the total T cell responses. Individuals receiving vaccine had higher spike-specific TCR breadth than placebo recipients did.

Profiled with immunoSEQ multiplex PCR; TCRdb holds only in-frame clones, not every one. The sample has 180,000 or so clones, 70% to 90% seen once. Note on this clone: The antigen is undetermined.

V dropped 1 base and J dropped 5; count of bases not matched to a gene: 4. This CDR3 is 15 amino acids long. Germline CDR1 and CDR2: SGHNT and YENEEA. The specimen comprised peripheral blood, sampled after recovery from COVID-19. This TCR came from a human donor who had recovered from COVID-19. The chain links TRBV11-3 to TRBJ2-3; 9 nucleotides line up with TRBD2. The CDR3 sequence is CASSLGGGAQDTQYF. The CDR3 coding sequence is TGTGCCAGCAGCTTAGGCGGGGGGGCTCAAGATACGCAGTATTTT. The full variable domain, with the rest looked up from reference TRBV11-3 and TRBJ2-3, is EAGVVQSPRYKIIEKKQPVAFWCNPISGHNTLYWYLQNLGQGPELLIRYENEEAVDDSQLPKDRFSAERLKGVDSTLKIQPAELGDSAVYLCASSLGGGAQDTQYFGPGTRLTVL.